This TCR beta chain emerged from a study of shared clonotypes between healthy human individuals. The study, taken as a whole, reports: Clonotypes that were shared across a few donors made up roughly 5% of naive CD4 clonotypes. Naive subsets generally exceeded memory subsets in estimated richness.

CD45RO-negative, CCR7-selected cells formed the naive CD8 fraction, which excluded terminally differentiated effector memory CD45RA+ cells. V trimming: 1 base; J trimming: 2 bases; junction bases outside the gene matches: 8. Germline V lookup: CDR1 WSHSY, CDR2 SAAADI. The CDR3 extends over 18 amino acids. Of note for this clone: As yet, its antigen is unknown.

Sequencing was performed with immunoSEQ multiplex PCR; in TCRdb, only in-frame clones are kept and a portion is missing. The sample has some 2.1 million clones, just under 95% seen once. Sample: naive CD8+ T cells from PBMCs. The TCR comes from a man between 18 and 29 years old in good health. Some clones in this sample may be carry-over from other donors' samples. This chain uses TRBV10-2 with TRBJ2-2, with 9 bases fitting TRBD2. CDR3 DNA sequence: TGCGCCAGCAGTGAGTGGCAGCGGGAGGCCTTTAACACCGGGGAGCTGTTTTTT. Protein sequence: CASSEWQREAFNTGELFF.